Listed below are T cell receptor beta chains from one sample, sequenced in a study of T cell responses to AZD1222 COVID-19 vaccine. Assay used: immunoSEQ multiplex PCR; TCRdb lists only in-frame clones, some missing. The table has roughly 90,000 clones, over 85% seen once. The specimen was peripheral blood, collected 28 days after the second AZD1222 dose. These receptors were collected from an adult who received the AZD1222 COVID-19 vaccine. CDR3s include the opening cysteine and the closing phenylalanine or tryptophan. Fields, in order: D gene, J gene, clone size, V gene, CDR3 protein, CDR3 DNA. D genes are given only for firm matches. Rows give clone size only sometimes, using once, few, many, or a class for an expanded clone.

D: -
J: TRBJ2-3
size: -
V: TRBV10-3
CDR3: CAISVTATDTQYF
DNA: TGTGCCATCAGTGTGACAGCAACAGATACGCAGTATTTT

D: -
J: TRBJ1-2
size: -
V: TRBV7-9
CDR3: CASSSTGSPKGYTF
DNA: TGTGCCAGCAGCAGTACAGGGTCCCCTAAGGGCTACACCTTC

D: -
J: TRBJ2-5
size: -
V: TRBV3-1/TRBV3-2
CDR3: CASSQVRYQETQYF
DNA: TGTGCCAGCAGCCAAGTCCGGTACCAAGAGACCCAGTACTTC

D: TRBD2
J: TRBJ2-5
size: -
V: TRBV27
CDR3: CASSLFPTRGDKETQYF
DNA: TGTGCCAGCAGTTTATTCCCTACGCGGGGGGATAAAGAGACCCAGTACTTC

D: -
J: TRBJ2-6
size: -
V: TRBV27
CDR3: CASSLYWGLLNSGANVLTF
DNA: TGTGCCAGCAGTTTATACTGGGGGCTTCTCAACTCTGGGGCCAACGTCCTGACTTTC

D: TRBD1
J: TRBJ2-3
size: -
V: TRBV5-1
CDR3: CASSLAQGRTDTQYF
DNA: TGCGCCAGCAGCTTGGCACAGGGGCGCACAGATACGCAGTATTTT

D: -
J: TRBJ2-7
size: -
V: TRBV2
CDR3: CASRAAGAYYEQYF
DNA: TGTGCCAGCAGGGCGGCGGGGGCCTACTACGAGCAGTACTTC

D: TRBD1
J: TRBJ2-7
size: -
V: TRBV2
CDR3: CASRGQGWYEQYF
DNA: TGTGCCAGCAGGGGACAGGGGTGGTACGAGCAGTACTTC

D: -
J: TRBJ1-3
size: -
V: TRBV19
CDR3: CASSTRPGNTIYF
DNA: TGTGCCAGTAGTACCCGGCCCGGAAACACCATATATTTT

D: -
J: TRBJ1-5
size: -
V: TRBV28
CDR3: CASSLVAGNQPQHF
DNA: TGTGCCAGCAGTTTAGTAGCGGGCAATCAGCCCCAGCATTTT

D: TRBD2
J: TRBJ2-3
size: -
V: TRBV3-1/TRBV3-2
CDR3: CASSPMTSGATDTQYF
DNA: TGTGCCAGCAGCCCGATGACTAGCGGGGCCACAGATACGCAGTATTTT

D: -
J: TRBJ2-2
size: -
V: TRBV7-3
CDR3: CASSSADRNGELFF
DNA: TGTGCCAGCAGCTCCGCGGACCGAAACGGGGAGCTGTTTTTT

D: -
J: TRBJ2-2
size: -
V: TRBV7-9
CDR3: CASSRIQAGLGELFF
DNA: TGTGCCAGCAGCCGAATACAGGCTGGCCTCGGGGAGCTGTTTTTT

D: TRBD1
J: TRBJ2-5
size: -
V: TRBV5-1
CDR3: CASSWTGDQETQYF
DNA: TGCGCCAGCAGCTGGACAGGCGACCAAGAGACCCAGTACTTC

D: -
J: TRBJ1-5
size: -
V: TRBV11-1
CDR3: CASSLGGFGQPQHF
DNA: TGTGCCAGCAGCTTAGGAGGGTTCGGGCAGCCCCAGCATTTT

D: -
J: TRBJ2-3
size: -
V: TRBV19
CDR3: CASSIDETPPDTQYF
DNA: TGTGCCAGTAGTATAGACGAGACGCCCCCAGATACGCAGTATTTT

D: TRBD1
J: TRBJ1-3
size: -
V: TRBV18
CDR3: CASSPLRTGTGNTIYF
DNA: TGTGCCAGCTCACCACTCAGGACAGGGACTGGAAACACCATATATTTT

D: TRBD1
J: TRBJ1-2
size: -
V: TRBV3-1/TRBV3-2
CDR3: CASSRTGTAYGYTF
DNA: TGTGCCAGCAGCCGGACAGGGACCGCCTATGGCTACACCTTC

D: -
J: TRBJ2-5
size: -
V: TRBV5-1
CDR3: CASSLGFRAEETQYF
DNA: TGCGCCAGCAGCTTGGGGTTCAGGGCCGAAGAGACCCAGTACTTC

D: -
J: TRBJ1-2
size: -
V: TRBV25-1
CDR3: CASSEWSGYGYTF
DNA: TGTGCCAGCAGTGAATGGTCTGGTTATGGCTACACCTTC

D: -
J: TRBJ2-7
size: -
V: TRBV15
CDR3: CATSRDEDEQYF
DNA: TGTGCCACCAGCAGAGATGAAGACGAGCAGTACTTC

D: -
J: TRBJ1-4
size: -
V: TRBV18
CDR3: CASSPLTFSTNEKLFF
DNA: TGTGCCAGCTCACCTTTGACATTCTCAACTAATGAAAAACTGTTTTTT

D: -
J: TRBJ2-5
size: -
V: TRBV14
CDR3: CASSHGGYGKTQYF
DNA: TGTGCCAGCAGCCATGGAGGGTATGGGAAGACCCAGTACTTC

D: TRBD1
J: TRBJ1-2
size: few
V: TRBV10-3
CDR3: CAIRDGTGGDYGYTF
DNA: TGTGCCATCAGGGACGGGACAGGGGGCGACTATGGCTACACCTTC

D: -
J: TRBJ1-4
size: -
V: TRBV2
CDR3: CASSEALGAVGEKLFF
DNA: TGTGCCAGCAGTGAAGCGCTGGGGGCCGTGGGCGAAAAACTGTTTTTT

D: -
J: TRBJ2-5
size: -
V: TRBV5-6
CDR3: CASSLIGLLQETQYF
DNA: TGTGCCAGCAGCTTGATTGGACTCCTACAAGAGACCCAGTACTTC

D: TRBD2
J: TRBJ2-3
size: -
V: TRBV5-1
CDR3: CASSAGRAGLDPDTQYF
DNA: TGCGCCAGCAGCGCCGGAAGAGCGGGATTGGACCCCGATACGCAGTATTTT

D: TRBD1
J: TRBJ1-5
size: -
V: TRBV5-1
CDR3: CASSLGTGDNQPQHF
DNA: TGCGCCAGCAGCTTAGGGACAGGGGACAATCAGCCCCAGCATTTT

D: -
J: TRBJ1-6
size: -
V: TRBV6-5
CDR3: CASGQGGGSPLHF
DNA: TGTGCCAGCGGGCAAGGTGGGGGTTCACCCCTCCACTTT

D: TRBD1
J: TRBJ1-1
size: -
V: TRBV4-2
CDR3: CASSQVGQGNTEAFF
DNA: TGTGCCAGCAGCCAAGTCGGACAGGGGAACACTGAAGCTTTCTTT

D: -
J: TRBJ2-5
size: -
V: TRBV20-1
CDR3: CSASLSGLLETQYF
DNA: TGCAGTGCTAGTTTGTCGGGACTCCTAGAGACCCAGTACTTC

D: -
J: TRBJ2-7
size: -
V: TRBV6-5
CDR3: CASSSPWGYEQYF
DNA: TGTGCCAGCAGTTCCCCCTGGGGCTACGAGCAGTACTTC

D: TRBD1
J: TRBJ2-2
size: -
V: TRBV11-3
CDR3: CASSHGTGGTGELFF
DNA: TGTGCCAGCAGTCACGGGACAGGGGGCACCGGGGAGCTGTTTTTT

D: -
J: TRBJ1-4
size: -
V: TRBV10-3
CDR3: CAISELATNEKLFF
DNA: TGTGCCATCAGTGAGCTAGCAACTAATGAAAAACTGTTTTTT

D: TRBD1
J: TRBJ1-5
size: -
V: TRBV6-1
CDR3: CASSVKSGTGGRYQPQHF
DNA: TGTGCCAGCAGTGTAAAATCCGGGACAGGGGGCAGATATCAGCCCCAGCATTTT

D: -
J: TRBJ2-7
size: -
V: TRBV7-6
CDR3: CASSLSGSPYEQYF
DNA: TGTGCCAGCAGCTTATCGGGCAGCCCCTACGAGCAGTACTTC

D: -
J: TRBJ1-2
size: -
V: TRBV6-5
CDR3: CASSYSGVRSDGYTF
DNA: TGTGCCAGCAGTTACTCGGGGGTACGGTCGGATGGCTACACCTTC

D: -
J: TRBJ1-6
size: few
V: TRBV7-2
CDR3: CASSGTGTPNSPLHF
DNA: TGTGCCAGCAGCGGAACCGGGACACCAAATTCACCCCTCCACTTT

D: -
J: TRBJ2-1
size: -
V: TRBV6-4
CDR3: CASSPGPGMINEQFF
DNA: TGTGCCAGCAGTCCCGGGCCCGGGATGATTAATGAGCAGTTCTTC

D: -
J: TRBJ1-5
size: -
V: TRBV20-1
CDR3: CSASRLPTGYVNQPQHF
DNA: TGCAGTGCTAGTAGGCTCCCCACTGGTTATGTCAATCAGCCCCAGCATTTT

D: -
J: TRBJ1-5
size: -
V: TRBV12-3/TRBV12-4
CDR3: CASSPTLDQPQHF
DNA: TGTGCCAGCAGCCCTACCCTTGATCAGCCCCAGCATTTT

D: -
J: TRBJ2-2
size: -
V: TRBV6-2/TRBV6-3
CDR3: CASSFATGWDTGELFF
DNA: TGTGCCAGCAGTTTCGCGACAGGCTGGGACACCGGGGAGCTGTTTTTT

D: -
J: TRBJ1-6
size: -
V: TRBV5-1
CDR3: CASSSVPPGNSPLHF
DNA: TGCGCCAGCAGCTCCGTTCCCCCGGGAAATTCACCCCTCCACTTT

D: -
J: TRBJ2-1
size: -
V: TRBV12-5
CDR3: CASGLAAGNYNEQFF
DNA: TGTGCTAGTGGTTTGGCAGCCGGGAATTACAATGAGCAGTTCTTC

D: -
J: TRBJ1-1
size: -
V: TRBV5-6
CDR3: CASSLAGITEAFF
DNA: TGTGCCAGCAGCTTGGCGGGGATCACTGAAGCTTTCTTT